This TCR beta chain is from a study of shared clonotypes between healthy human individuals. Study-wide results and limits: Around 5.3% of naive CD4 clonotypes were shared across four donors.

The CDR3 consists of 15 residues. V gave up 4 bases and J gave up 3 bases, with 14 bases separating them. The germline gives CDR1 PRHDT, CDR2 FYEKMQ (reference sequence). Naivety among CD8 cells was defined by CD45RO negativity and positive CCR7 selection, thereby excluding terminally differentiated effector memory CD45RA+ cells. This table comes from immunoSEQ multiplex PCR, and its TCRdb copy is limited to in-frame clones, with some not included. The sample records about 2,100,000 clones, roughly 91% being singletons. With respect to this clone: Antigen specificity is unknown.

This receptor was taken from a man between 18 and 35 years old in good health. Some clones in this sample may be carry-over from other donors' samples. The specimen was naive CD8+ T cells from PBMCs. This chain joins TRBV13 and TRBJ2-3, with a weak D call TRBD1 (5 bases). The CDR3, as DNA: TGTGCCAGCAGCTCCCGATTAGGGGAAACAGATACGCAGTATTTT. This sequence encodes CASSSRLGETDTQYF. Supplemented by reference TRBV13 and TRBJ2-3, the full variable domain reads AAGVIQSPRHLIKEKRETATLKCYPIPRHDTVYWYQQGPGQDPQFLISFYEKMQSDKGSIPDRFSAQQFSDYHSELNMSSLELGDSALYFCASSSRLGETDTQYFGPGTRLTVL.